The sequence of this TCR beta chain was determined in a study of shared clonotypes between healthy human individuals. Clones were sequenced by immunoSEQ multiplex PCR, and TCRdb holds only the in-frame ones, with some missing. The data hold about 1 million clones, with about 75% observed a single time. In regard to this clone: The antigen remains unidentified.

Study-level findings and limits: A handful of donors had around 5% of their naive CD4 clonotypes in common. Blood alone was sampled, and tissue repertoires likely differ. Rarefaction curves obtained for sorted subsets showed sequencing incomplete despite large depth.

The CDR3 contains 15 residues. Germline values: CDR1 MNHNY, CDR2 SVGAGI (reference sequence). Trimming shortened V by 2 bases and J by 0 bases, and 8 bases separated the two germline ends. This sequence originates from a man aged 18 to 30 in good health. Input material: memory CD4+ T cells sorted from blood. The subset was: CD45RA-negative fraction. The chain joins TRBV6-6 to TRBJ1-3; D is uncertain. The CDR3 loop reads CASSYLGFSGNTIYF. The DNA of the CDR3 is TGTGCCAGCAGTTACCTCGGGTTCTCTGGAAACACCATATATTTT.